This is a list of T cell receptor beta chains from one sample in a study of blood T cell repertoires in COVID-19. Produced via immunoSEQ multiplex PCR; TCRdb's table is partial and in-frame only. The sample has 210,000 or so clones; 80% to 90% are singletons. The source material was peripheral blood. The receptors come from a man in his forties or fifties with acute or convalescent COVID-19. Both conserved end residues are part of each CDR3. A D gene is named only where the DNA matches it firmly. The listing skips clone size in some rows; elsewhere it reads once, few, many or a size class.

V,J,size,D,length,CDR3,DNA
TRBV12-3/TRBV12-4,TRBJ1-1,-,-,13,CASKLLGDTEAFF,TGTGCCAGCAAATTACTCGGGGACACTGAAGCTTTCTTT
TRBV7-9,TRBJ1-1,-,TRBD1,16,CASSSDREYENTEAFF,TGTGCCAGCAGCTCAGACAGGGAATACGAGAACACTGAAGCTTTCTTT
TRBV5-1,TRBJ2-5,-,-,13,CASSRDFQETQYF,TGCGCCAGCAGTAGGGACTTCCAAGAGACCCAGTACTTC
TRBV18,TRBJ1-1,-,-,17,CASSPQKAGTLNTEAFF,TGTGCCAGCTCACCACAGAAGGCAGGTACTTTGAACACTGAAGCTTTCTTT
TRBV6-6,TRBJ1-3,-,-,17,CASSPTFSTNLGNTIYF,TGTGCCAGCAGTCCTACTTTCTCTACTAACCTTGGAAACACCATATATTTT
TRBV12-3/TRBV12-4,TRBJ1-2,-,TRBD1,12,CASTSDRAGYTF,TGTGCCAGCACTTCCGACAGGGCTGGCTACACCTTC
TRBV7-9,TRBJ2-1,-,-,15,CASSLEGGADNEQFF,TGTGCCAGCAGCTTAGAAGGGGGGGCGGACAATGAGCAGTTCTTC
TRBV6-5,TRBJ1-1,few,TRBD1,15,CASSYSTGTDTEAFF,TGTGCCAGCAGTTACTCGACAGGGACGGACACTGAAGCTTTCTTT
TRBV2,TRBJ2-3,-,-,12,CASKLGTDTQYF,TGTGCCAGCAAACTAGGCACAGATACGCAGTATTTT
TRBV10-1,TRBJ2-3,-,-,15,CASSHHETSTDTQYF,TGCGCCAGCAGCCACCATGAGACTTCTACAGATACGCAGTATTTT
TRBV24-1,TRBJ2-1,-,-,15,CATSDLERSYNEQFF,TGTGCCACCAGTGATTTGGAGAGGTCCTACAATGAGCAGTTCTTC
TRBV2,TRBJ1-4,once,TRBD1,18,CASRPPGTGGDSFEKLFF,TGTGCCAGCAGACCCCCGGGGACAGGGGGCGATTCTTTTGAAAAACTGTTTTTT
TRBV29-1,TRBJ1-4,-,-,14,CSVAHRATNEKLFF,TGCAGCGTTGCACACAGAGCAACTAATGAAAAACTGTTTTTT
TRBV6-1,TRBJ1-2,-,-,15,CASSDGGASFYGYTF,TGTGCCAGCAGTGATGGTGGGGCCAGCTTCTATGGCTACACCTTC
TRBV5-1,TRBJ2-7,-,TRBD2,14,CASSAGGSAYEQYF,TGCGCCAGCAGCGCGGGGGGTTCGGCCTACGAGCAGTACTTC
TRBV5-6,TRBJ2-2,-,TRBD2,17,CASSSLRGFGGTGELFF,TGTGCCAGCAGCTCCCTCCGAGGGTTCGGGGGGACCGGGGAGCTGTTTTTT
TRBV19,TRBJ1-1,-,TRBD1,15,CASSSRGNKNTEAFF,TGTGCCAGTAGTAGCAGGGGGAATAAGAACACTGAAGCTTTCTTT
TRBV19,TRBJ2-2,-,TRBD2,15,CASSLSPGGNGELFF,TGTGCCAGTAGTTTGTCTCCGGGGGGGAACGGGGAGCTGTTTTTT
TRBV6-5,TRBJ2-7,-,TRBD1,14,CASKRGQGLYEQYF,TGTGCCAGCAAGCGAGGACAGGGGTTATACGAGCAGTACTTC
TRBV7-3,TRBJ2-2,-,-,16,CASSLTPGGGTGELFF,TGTGCCAGCAGCTTAACACCAGGAGGTGGCACCGGGGAGCTGTTTTTT
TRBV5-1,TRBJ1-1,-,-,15,CASSLLGQSNTEAFF,TGCGCCAGCAGCTTGCTAGGACAGTCGAACACTGAAGCTTTCTTT
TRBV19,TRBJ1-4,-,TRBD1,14,CASTQGQTNEKLFF,TGTGCCAGTACCCAGGGACAGACTAATGAAAAACTGTTTTTT
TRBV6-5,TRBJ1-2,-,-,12,CASSSTNYGYTF,TGTGCCAGCAGTTCTACTAACTATGGCTACACCTTC
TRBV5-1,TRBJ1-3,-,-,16,CASSRSGQTSGNTIYF,TGCGCCAGCAGCCGTTCTGGACAGACCTCTGGAAACACCATATATTTT
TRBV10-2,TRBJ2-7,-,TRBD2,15,CASRLGSGGFYEQYF,TGCGCCAGCCGCCTTGGTAGCGGGGGATTCTACGAGCAGTACTTC
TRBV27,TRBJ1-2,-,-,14,CASSFIQGFSGYTF,TGTGCCAGCAGTTTTATACAGGGCTTCTCTGGCTACACCTTC
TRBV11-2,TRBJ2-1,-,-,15,CASSLVTTPYNEQFF,TGTGCCAGCAGCTTAGTGACAACACCCTACAATGAGCAGTTCTTC
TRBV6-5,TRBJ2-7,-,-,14,CASRSSPGDYEQYF,TGTGCCAGCAGATCCTCTCCGGGGGACTACGAGCAGTACTTC
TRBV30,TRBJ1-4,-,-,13,CAWSAGINEKLFF,TGTGCCTGGAGTGCAGGGATTAATGAAAAACTGTTTTTT
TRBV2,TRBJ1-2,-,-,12,CASRTQVYGYTF,TGTGCCAGCAGGACTCAAGTCTATGGCTACACCTTC
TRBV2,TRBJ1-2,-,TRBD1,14,CASRLTGGDYGYTF,TGTGCCAGCAGACTGACAGGGGGCGACTATGGCTACACCTTC
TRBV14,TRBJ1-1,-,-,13,CASSLGQQPEAFF,TGTGCCAGCAGCCTAGGACAGCAACCTGAAGCTTTCTTT
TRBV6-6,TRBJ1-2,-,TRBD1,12,CASRRDRDGYTF,TGTGCCAGCAGGCGGGACAGGGATGGCTACACCTTC
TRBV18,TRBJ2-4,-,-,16,CASSPPSTVAKNIQYF,TGTGCCAGCTCACCACCGAGTACGGTAGCCAAAAACATTCAGTACTTC
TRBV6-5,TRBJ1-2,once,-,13,CASSAGFNYGYTF,TGTGCCAGCAGCGCAGGGTTTAACTATGGCTACACCTTC
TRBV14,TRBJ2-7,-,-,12,CASSLISYEQYF,TGTGCCAGCAGCCTTATTTCCTACGAGCAGTACTTC
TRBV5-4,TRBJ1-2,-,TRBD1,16,CASSPTPWTGNYGYTF,TGTGCCAGCAGCCCAACCCCTTGGACAGGGAACTATGGCTACACCTTC
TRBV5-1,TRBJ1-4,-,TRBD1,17,CASSLAAGTANNEKLFF,TGCGCCAGCAGCTTGGCCGCCGGGACAGCGAATAATGAAAAACTGTTTTTT
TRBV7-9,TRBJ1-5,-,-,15,CASSPRGGSNQPQHF,TGTGCCAGCAGCCCTAGGGGGGGGAGCAATCAGCCCCAGCATTTT
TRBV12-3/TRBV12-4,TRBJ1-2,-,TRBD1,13,CASSLRTGAGYTF,TGTGCCAGCAGTTTGAGGACAGGGGCGGGCTACACCTTC
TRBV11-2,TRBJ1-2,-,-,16,CASSSLLNGIQNGYTF,TGTGCCAGCAGCTCCCTCTTGAACGGGATCCAGAATGGCTACACCTTC
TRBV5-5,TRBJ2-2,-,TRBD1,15,CASSWTGVDTGELFF,TGTGCCAGCAGCTGGACAGGGGTGGACACCGGGGAGCTGTTTTTT
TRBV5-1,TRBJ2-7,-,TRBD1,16,CASSLGTGQGSAEQYF,TGCGCCAGCAGCTTGGGGACCGGACAGGGATCGGCCGAGCAGTACTTC
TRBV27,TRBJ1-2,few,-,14,CASSPKTGNYGYTF,TGTGCCAGCAGTCCAAAGACAGGAAACTATGGCTACACCTTC
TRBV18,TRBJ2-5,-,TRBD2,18,CASSRGTSGGTIQETQYF,TGTGCCAGCTCACGCGGGACTAGCGGGGGTACAATTCAAGAGACCCAGTACTTC
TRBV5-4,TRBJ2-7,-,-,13,CASSLESSYEQYF,TGTGCCAGCAGCTTGGAGAGCTCCTACGAGCAGTACTTC
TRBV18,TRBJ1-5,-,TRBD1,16,CASSLGTGGSNQPQHF,TGTGCCAGCTCACTAGGGACAGGTGGAAGCAATCAGCCCCAGCATTTT
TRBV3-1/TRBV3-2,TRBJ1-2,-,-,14,CASSQDKGTDGYTF,TGTGCCAGCAGCCAAGATAAGGGGACTGATGGCTACACCTTC
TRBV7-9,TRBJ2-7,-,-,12,CASDEGVYEQYF,TGTGCCAGCGATGAGGGTGTCTACGAGCAGTACTTC
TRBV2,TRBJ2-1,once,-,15,CASSEGLAPYNEQFF,TGTGCCAGCAGTGAAGGGTTAGCGCCTTACAATGAGCAGTTCTTC
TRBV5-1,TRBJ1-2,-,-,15,CASSWEGTRRDGYTF,TGCGCCAGCAGCTGGGAGGGGACACGGAGAGATGGCTACACCTTC
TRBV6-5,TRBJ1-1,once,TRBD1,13,CASSYYRDSEAFF,TGTGCCAGCAGTTATTACCGGGACAGCGAAGCTTTCTTT
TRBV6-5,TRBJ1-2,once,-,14,CASRKDSVGYGYTF,TGTGCCAGCAGGAAGGACAGTGTGGGCTATGGCTACACCTTC
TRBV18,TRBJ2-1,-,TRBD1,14,CASSTPGTENEQFF,TGTGCCAGCTCAACTCCCGGGACAGAGAATGAGCAGTTCTTC
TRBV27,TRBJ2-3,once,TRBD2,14,CASSRLAVPDTQYF,TGTGCCAGCAGCCGACTAGCGGTCCCAGATACGCAGTATTTT
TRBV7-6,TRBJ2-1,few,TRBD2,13,CASSSGPGGVEFF,TGTGCCAGCAGCTCCGGCCCGGGGGGTGTGGAGTTCTTC
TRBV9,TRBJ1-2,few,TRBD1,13,CASSLSGGGGYTF,TGTGCCAGCAGCCTCTCAGGGGGCGGGGGCTACACCTTC